This entry features one T cell receptor beta chain sequence. Its target is not known. CD8 cells classed as naive were CD45RO-negative and positively selected for CCR7, excluding terminally differentiated effector memory CD45RA+ cells. The sample originates from a study of shared clonotypes between healthy human individuals. Study-wide findings and caveats: It was the few donors that limited the genetic and exposure-history diversity represented.

The sorted-subset replicate PCRs were given around 200 ng DNA, which is 27,000 or so T cell genomes. TCRdb's copy holds only in-frame clones and misses some; the assay was immunoSEQ multiplex PCR. The table has hundreds of thousands of clones, around 96% seen once; the top ten hold over 0.1%. The CDR3 covers 14 residues. Per germline, CDR1 WSHSY and CDR2 SAAADI. Trimming shortened V by 2 bases and J by 7 bases, and 14 bases separated the two germline ends. The receptor comes from a woman in her thirties in good health. Sequenced sample: naive CD8+ T cells sorted from blood. The rearrangement uses TRBV10-2 and TRBJ2-5; a weak D match, TRBD1 (6 bases). Written as DNA, the CDR3 is TGCGCCAGCAGTGAGGCAGGGGCCAAGGTGACCCAGTACTTC. Translating gives CASSEAGAKVTQYF.